This T cell receptor beta chain was sequenced for a study of Graves' ophthalmopathy and Graves' hyperthyroidism. Amplified TCR beta CDR3 regions were obtained using RNA transcripts as template. Investigators did first-round RT-PCR with HTBI primers, then second-round multiplex PCR. Each CDR3 protein is one row after TCRdb ran MiXCR on the multiplex PCR reads. The sample carries 350,000 to 450,000 distinct CDR3 sequences, around 20% recorded once. General observations from the study: The model achieved over 60% sensitivity and around 72% specificity for ophthalmopathy progression. Blood shared most expanded thyroid clonotypes above 0.001 frequency.

This CDR3 is built from 14 residues. V trimming: 3 bases; J trimming: 3 bases; junction bases outside the gene matches: 2. This clonotype has a count of ten or more. Its cognate antigen is unknown. The sequencing input was peripheral blood. The rearrangement uses TRBV12-3 or TRBV12-4 and TRBJ2-5; 9 positions agree with TRBD1. This TCR was recovered from a woman younger than 30 with Graves' ophthalmopathy. Here the CDR3 reads CASSFRTGEETQYF. The DNA of the CDR3 is TGTGCCAGCAGTTTTAGGACAGGGGAAGAGACCCAGTACTTC.